A single sample gave rise to the 4 T cell receptor beta chains below, sequenced in a study of blood T cell repertoires in COVID-19. TCRdb's copy holds only in-frame clones and misses some; the assay was immunoSEQ multiplex PCR. The sample consists of 29,000 or so clones, roughly nine tenths of them appearing once. Sequencing used peripheral blood. The source is a human donor in a cohort sampled during active COVID-19.

This clone was seen only once. The chain has TRBV6-2 or TRBV6-3 and TRBJ2-5; 7 nucleotides agree with TRBD1. Germline V lookup: CDR1 MNHEY, CDR2 SVGEGT. V was clipped by 2 bases and J by 3 bases; unmatched bases: 15. The CDR3 spans 18 residues. The CDR3 is CASSYRLTETGSEETQYF. CDR3 bases: TGTGCCAGCAGTTACCGACTAACCGAGACAGGGAGCGAAGAGACCCAGTACTTC.

The rearrangement joins TRBV5-1 to TRBJ2-3; TRBD2 agrees at 12 bases. Germline-derived CDR1 and CDR2 are SGHRS and YFSETQ. The CDR3 covers 16 residues. The V segment lost 0 bases and the J segment 7 bases; nucleotides outside the gene matches: 6. The CDR3 nucleotides are TGCGCCAGCAGCTTGGAATCTAGCGGGGGGGCGAATACGCAGTATTTT. Translating gives CASSLESSGGANTQYF. The complete variable domain, with remaining parts taken from reference TRBV5-1 and TRBJ2-3, reads KAGVTQTPRYLIKTRGQQVTLSCSPISGHRSVSWYQQTPGQGLQFLFEYFSETQRNKGNFPGRFSGRQFSNSRSEMNVSTLELGDSALYLCASSLESSGGANTQYFGPGTRLTVL.

This clone was seen only once. The V and J genes are TRBV5-1 and TRBJ2-5, with 8 nucleotides matching TRBD1. V shed 6 bases and J 1 base; nucleotides not matched to a gene: 2. This CDR3 contains 13 residues. In germline, CDR1 is SGHRS, CDR2 YFSETQ. The CDR3 DNA follows: TGCGCCAGCAACAGGGGGAGCCAAGAGACCCAGTACTTC. It codes for CASNRGSQETQYF.

The chain has TRBV3-1 (or the pseudogene TRBV3-2) and TRBJ2-3, with a possible D match to TRBD1 (6 bases). Trimming pared 8 bases from V and 6 bases from J, leaving 9 bases between. The length of the CDR3 is 11 residues. Germline-derived CDR1 and CDR2 are LGHDT and YNNKEL (reference sequence). The CDR3 DNA reads as TGTGCCAGCTTGGGGGCCGATACGCAGTATTTT. It yields the protein CASLGADTQYF.